A single sample is the source of the 17 T cell receptor beta chains below, sequenced in a study of a mutant IDH1 vaccine in newly diagnosed glioma. The time point here: week 11, during vaccination. With topical imiquimod, each dose of the vaccine consisted of 300 ug of mutant IDH1 20-mer peptide. No antigens are known for them. Only in-frame clones appear in the TCRdb table, and some are missing; sequencing was by immunoSEQ multiplex PCR. The sample records 30,000 to 40,000 clones, over 80% being singletons. Sequenced here: PBMCs, sampled from a glioma patient whose treatment included an IDH1 peptide vaccine. The receptors here all came from a man aged 35 to 55 with glioma.

This chain connects TRBV7-3 to TRBJ1-1; the D gene is possibly TRBD1 (5 bases). CDR1 is SGHTA, CDR2 FQGTGA, per germline. The V gene lost 3 bases and the J gene lost 1 base, with 12 bases spanning the gap. The CDR3 covers 15 residues. CDR3 sequence reads: CASSLAAGWNTEAFF. The CDR3 DNA follows: TGTGCCAGCAGCTTGGCTGCAGGGTGGAACACTGAAGCTTTCTTT.

The V call is TRBV29-1, the J call TRBJ2-7; D might be TRBD1 (5 bases). Germline V gives CDR1 SQVTM, CDR2 ANQGSEA. Deletions cut 4 bases from V and 9 bases from J, with 13 bases between. There are 11 residues in the CDR3. As DNA, the CDR3 is TGCAGCGTTGGGGTAGGAAGGGGGCAGTACTTC. Its translation is CSVGVGRGQYF.

The rearrangement links TRBV7-3 to TRBJ1-2; D remains unclear. Between the trimmed V and J ends, which lost 2 bases and 4 bases, there was a span of 26 bases. The CDR3 has 19 amino acids. Germline assignment: CDR1 SGHTA and CDR2 FQGTGA. CDR3 in amino acids: CASSLPLTHQTRRCYGYTF. The CDR3 bases are TGTGCCAGCAGCTTACCCTTAACACATCAAACCCGGCGGTGCTATGGCTACACCTTC. Together with reference TRBV7-3 and TRBJ1-2, the CDR3 gives the full variable domain: GAGVSQTPSNKVTEKGKYVELRCDPISGHTALYWYRQSLGQGPEFLIYFQGTGAADDSGLPNDRFFAVRPEGSVSTLKIQRTERGDSAVYLCASSLPLTHQTRRCYGYTFGSGTRLTVV.

The count of this clone is one. The rearrangement uses TRBV1 and TRBJ2-5; TRBD2 is the table's D call and was not checked against the DNA. TRBV1 is a pseudogene segment. The CDR3 totals 17 residues. The CDR3 sequence is CTSSQDPARGGGETQYF. In DNA, the CDR3 is TGCACCAGCAGCCAAGATCCCGCGCGGGGGGGCGGGGAGACCCAGTACTTC.

This chain uses TRBV4-2 with TRBJ2-7, with D possibly being TRBD2 (6 bases). The germline V gene encodes CDR1 LGHNA and CDR2 YNFKEQ. The CDR3 consists of 17 residues. The V end lost 2 bases, the J end lost 3 bases, and 20 bases lay between the germline ends. CDR3 bases: TGTGCCAGCAGCCAAATTCCCCGGGGTAGCGGAGACTACGAGCAGTACTTC. Protein: CASSQIPRGSGDYEQYF.

The J gene is TRBJ1-1, the V gene TRBV5-1; unclear D gene. This CDR3 is built from 13 residues. The V end was cut by 5 bases, the J end by 4 bases, with 12 bases between. Germline CDR1 is SGHRS and CDR2 is YFSETQ. This CDR3 reads CASRPDTITEAFF. The CDR3 nucleotides are TGCGCCAGCAGACCAGACACAATCACTGAAGCTTTCTTT.

The chain recombines TRBV9 with TRBJ1-4; D perhaps matches TRBD1 (5 bases). V was pared by 4 bases and J by 0 bases, with 13 bases between. This CDR3 has 16 amino acids. Germline values: CDR1 SGDLS, CDR2 YYNGEE. DNA for the CDR3: TGTGCCAGCAGCCCAAGAGGGGACGCAACTAATGAAAAACTGTTTTTT. Translating it yields CASSPRGDATNEKLFF.

J is TRBJ2-7 and V is TRBV5-3; no definite D call. TRBV5-3 is an ORF; its function is uncertain. The CDR3 extends over 10 amino acids. Between the trimmed V and J ends, which lost 6 bases and 2 bases, there was a span of 3 bases. The CDR3 reads CARNPYEQYF. The CDR3, as DNA: TGTGCCAGAAACCCCTACGAGCAGTACTTC.

The gene calls are TRBV19 and TRBJ2-2; D possibly corresponds to TRBD2 (6 bases). This CDR3 has 15 residues. Germline V lookup: CDR1 LNHDA, CDR2 SQIVND (reference sequence). Trimming left V 1 base short and J 6 bases short, with 12 bases between. The CDR3 is CASSIGGGYAGELFF. As DNA, the CDR3 is TGTGCCAGTAGTATAGGTGGAGGGTACGCCGGGGAGCTGTTTTTT.

With respect to this clone: Just one base apart from a much larger clone, this may be a read error. Other DNA sequences in this sample translate to the same CDR3. V usage is TRBV14 and J usage is TRBJ2-2; TRBD2 agrees at 10 bases. This CDR3 has 16 residues. J lost 0 bases, V lost 3 bases, and 1 base had no gene match. Germline CDR1 reads SGHDN; CDR2 reads FVKESK. The CDR3 loop reads CASSHLAGANTGELFF. CDR3 nucleotide sequence: TGTGCCAGCAGCCACCTAGCGGGGGCGAACACCGGGGAGCTGTTTTTT.

The rearrangement uses TRBV28 and TRBJ1-1, with 7 positions matching TRBD1. V lost 5 bases, J lost 1 base, and 7 bases stayed unmatched. The CDR3 runs 15 residues. Germline CDR1 MDHEN, CDR2 SYDVKM. CDR3 residues: CASSVPRTGNTEAFF. CDR3 in DNA: TGTGCCAGCAGTGTACCCAGGACAGGGAACACTGAAGCTTTCTTT.

By frequency in the sample, this clone is medium-sized (0.01 to 0.1%). V is TRBV11-2 and J is TRBJ1-2, with TRBD1 identical over 7 bases. J gave up 6 bases and V 5 bases, and 9 bases lay outside the gene matches. The CDR3 contains 14 residues. Per the germline V gene, CDR1 is SGHAT and CDR2 is FQNNGV. The CDR3 spells CASSRIRDRDGYTF. In DNA form, the CDR3 reads TGTGCCAGCAGCCGAATCCGGGACAGAGATGGCTACACCTTC.

The chain couples TRBV19 to TRBJ1-4, with 8 bases matching TRBD1. From germline, CDR1 is LNHDA and CDR2 SQIVND (reference sequence). J gave up 8 bases and V 3 bases, and 5 bases lay outside the gene matches. The CDR3 spans 14 residues. CDR3 nucleotides: TGTGCCAGTAGTATTGGACAGGGCTGGGAAAAACTGTTTTTT. Protein sequence: CASSIGQGWEKLFF.

J is TRBJ2-2 and V is TRBV4-2; the match to TRBD2 covers 13 bases. The length of the CDR3 is 17 residues. Germline assignment: CDR1 LGHNA and CDR2 YNFKEQ. The V gene end was trimmed by 3 bases and the J gene end by 7 bases; junction bases not matched to a gene: 8. The CDR3 DNA follows: TGTGCCAGCAGCCACCCACTAGCGGGAGGGCAAGGCGGGGAGCTGTTTTTT. Encoded protein: CASSHPLAGGQGGELFF.

This chain uses TRBV6-1 with TRBJ1-1; D remains ambiguous. Germline V CDR1 and CDR2: MNHNS, SASEGT. Trimming took 5 bases from V and 1 from J, leaving 14 bases between them. CDR3 length: 15 amino acids. This CDR3 is CASSTLRAANTEAFF. The CDR3 DNA reads TGTGCCAGCAGTACTTTGAGGGCAGCGAACACTGAAGCTTTCTTT.

A single count supports this clone. The rearrangement links TRBV6-5 to TRBJ2-1, with 10 bases aligning to TRBD1. The CDR3 contains 15 residues. From germline, CDR1 is MNHEY and CDR2 SVGAGI. With V trimmed by 4 bases and J by 9 bases, 9 bases remained unmatched. The CDR3 region has the DNA TGTGCCAGCAGTTCGGGGACAGGGGAGCCGGGTGAGCAGTTCTTC. The encoded protein is CASSSGTGEPGEQFF.

The chain couples TRBV6-4 to TRBJ2-2; TRBD2 might be the D (5 bases). Trimming took 0 bases from V and 3 from J, leaving 11 bases between them. CDR1 and CDR2 from the germline V gene are MRHNA and SNTAGT. CDR3 length: 16 amino acids. CDR3 sequence reads: CASSDSRASHTGELFF. Written as DNA, the CDR3 is TGTGCCAGCAGTGACTCTAGGGCTAGCCACACCGGGGAGCTGTTTTTT.